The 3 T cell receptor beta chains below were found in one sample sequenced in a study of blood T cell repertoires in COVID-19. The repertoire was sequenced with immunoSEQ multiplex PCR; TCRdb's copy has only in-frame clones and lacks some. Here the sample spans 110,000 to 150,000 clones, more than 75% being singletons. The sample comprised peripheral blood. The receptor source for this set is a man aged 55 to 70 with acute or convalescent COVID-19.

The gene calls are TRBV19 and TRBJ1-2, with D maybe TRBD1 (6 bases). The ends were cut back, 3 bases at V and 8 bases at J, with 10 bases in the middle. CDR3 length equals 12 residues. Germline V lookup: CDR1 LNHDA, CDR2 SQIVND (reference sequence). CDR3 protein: CASSMGALGYTF. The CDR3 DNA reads TGTGCCAGTAGTATGGGGGCGCTCGGCTACACCTTC.

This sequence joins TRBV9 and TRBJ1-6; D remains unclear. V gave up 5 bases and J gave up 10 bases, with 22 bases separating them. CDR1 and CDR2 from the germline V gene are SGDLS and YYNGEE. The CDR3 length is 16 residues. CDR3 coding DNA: TGTGCCAGCAGTCGATTGGTCGGGAGAAGTAAGTCACCCCTCCACTTT. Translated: CASSRLVGRSKSPLHF.

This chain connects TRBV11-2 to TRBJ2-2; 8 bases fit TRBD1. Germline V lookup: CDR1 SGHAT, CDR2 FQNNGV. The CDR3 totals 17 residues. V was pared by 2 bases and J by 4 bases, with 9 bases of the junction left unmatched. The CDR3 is CASSLNPRTGFTGELFF. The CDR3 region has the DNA TGTGCCAGCAGCTTAAACCCTAGGACAGGGTTCACCGGGGAGCTGTTTTTT. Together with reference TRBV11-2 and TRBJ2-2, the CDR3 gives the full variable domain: EAGVAQSPRYKIIEKRQSVAFWCNPISGHATLYWYQQILGQGPKLLIQFQNNGVVDDSQLPKDRFSAERLKGVDSTLKIQPAKLEDSAVYLCASSLNPRTGFTGELFFGEGSRLTVL.